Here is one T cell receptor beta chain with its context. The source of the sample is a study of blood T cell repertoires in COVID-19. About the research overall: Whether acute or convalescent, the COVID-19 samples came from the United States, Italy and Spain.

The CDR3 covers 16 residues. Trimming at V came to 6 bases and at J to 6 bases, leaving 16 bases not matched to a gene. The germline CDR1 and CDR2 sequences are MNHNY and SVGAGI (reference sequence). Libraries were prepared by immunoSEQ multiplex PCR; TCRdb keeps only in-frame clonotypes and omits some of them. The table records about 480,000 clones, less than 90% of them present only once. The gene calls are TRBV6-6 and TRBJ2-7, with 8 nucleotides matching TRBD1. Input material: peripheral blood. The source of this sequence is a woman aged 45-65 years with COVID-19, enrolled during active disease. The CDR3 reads CASRFWTGQGVGEQYF. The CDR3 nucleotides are TGTGCCAGCAGATTTTGGACCGGACAGGGCGTCGGCGAGCAGTACTTC.